This T cell receptor (beta chain) was obtained from a study of control samples from healthy donors and cancer patients. Germline V gives CDR1 ENHRY, CDR2 SYGVKD. This CDR3 comprises 13 residues. Trimming took 11 bases from V and 5 from J, leaving 15 bases between them. Assay: immunoSEQ multiplex PCR; the TCRdb copy retains only in-frame clones and omits some. This sample has approximately 140,000 clones, with under 95% found just once. The chain has TRBV10-3 and TRBJ1-4, with a tentative D call TRBD1 (6 bases). This clonotype originated in a man between 35 and 55 years old in good health. Specimen: blood. DNA for the CDR3: TGTGCCCGGTGGACAGCCCGAAATGAAAAACTGTTTTTT. As protein: CARWTARNEKLFF.